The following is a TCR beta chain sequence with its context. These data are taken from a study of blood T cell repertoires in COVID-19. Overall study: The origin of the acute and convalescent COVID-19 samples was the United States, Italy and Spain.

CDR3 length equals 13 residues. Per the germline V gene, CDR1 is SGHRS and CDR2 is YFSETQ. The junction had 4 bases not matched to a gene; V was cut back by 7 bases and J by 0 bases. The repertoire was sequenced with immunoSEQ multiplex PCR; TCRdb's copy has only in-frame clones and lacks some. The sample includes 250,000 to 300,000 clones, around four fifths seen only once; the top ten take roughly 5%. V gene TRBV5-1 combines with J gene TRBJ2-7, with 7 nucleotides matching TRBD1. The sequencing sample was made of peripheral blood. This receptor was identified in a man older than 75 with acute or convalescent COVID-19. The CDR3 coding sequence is TGCGCCAGCTCGGGACAGAACTCCTACGAGCAGTACTTC. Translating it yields CASSGQNSYEQYF.